The clone carrying this T cell receptor beta chain is a singleton in its sample. The data originate from a study of blood T cell repertoires in COVID-19. Original processing notes: Reference gene primer amplification gave estimated nucleated cell counts. Sequencing was performed with immunoSEQ multiplex PCR; in TCRdb, only in-frame clones are kept and a portion is missing. The V and J calls and clone size are taken from that table; D and trimming were inferred from the DNA. The data contain roughly 110,000 clones, 85% of them singletons. Germline V gene sequence: CDR1 SGHTA, CDR2 FQGNSA. V was shortened by 5 bases and J by 6 bases, with 11 bases between the two germline ends. This CDR3 has 12 amino acids.

This sequence was found in a human donor in a cohort sampled during active COVID-19. Source material: peripheral blood. The chain is built from TRBV7-2 and TRBJ2-7, with D possibly being TRBD1 (6 bases). In DNA, the CDR3 is TGTGCCAGCAGCCTAAACAGGGCCGAGCAGTACTTC. Translated, it gives CASSLNRAEQYF.